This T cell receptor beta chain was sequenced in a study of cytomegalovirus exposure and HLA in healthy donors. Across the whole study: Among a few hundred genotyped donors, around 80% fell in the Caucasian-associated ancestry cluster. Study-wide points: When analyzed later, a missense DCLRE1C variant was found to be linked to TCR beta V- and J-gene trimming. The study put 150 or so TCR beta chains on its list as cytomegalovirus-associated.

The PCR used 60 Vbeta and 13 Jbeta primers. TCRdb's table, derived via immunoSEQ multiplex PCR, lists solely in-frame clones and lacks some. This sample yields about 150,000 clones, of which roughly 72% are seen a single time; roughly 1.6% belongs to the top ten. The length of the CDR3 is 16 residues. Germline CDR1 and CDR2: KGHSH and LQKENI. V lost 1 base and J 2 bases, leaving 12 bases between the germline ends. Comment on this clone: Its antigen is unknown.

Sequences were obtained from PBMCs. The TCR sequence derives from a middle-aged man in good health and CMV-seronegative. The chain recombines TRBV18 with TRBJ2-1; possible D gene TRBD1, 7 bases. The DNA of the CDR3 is TGTGCCAGCTCACCACAGGGGGCGGGGCCCTACAATGAGCAGTTCTTC. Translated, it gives CASSPQGAGPYNEQFF.